This is a list of T cell receptor beta chains from one sample in a study of cytomegalovirus exposure and HLA in healthy donors. Assay: immunoSEQ multiplex PCR; the TCRdb copy retains only in-frame clones and omits some. The table includes roughly 150,000 clones, approximately 80% detected once. Sequenced: PBMCs. The receptors here all came from a woman aged 40 to 55 in good health and CMV-seronegative. Both conserved end residues are part of each CDR3. Each record gives: J gene, D gene, V gene, clone size, CDR3 DNA, CDR3 protein. The D gene is left open where the match is weak. Not every row has a clone size; where given, it reads once, few, many or a size class.

TRBJ2-1	TRBD2	TRBV18	-	TGTGCCAGCTCACCACCGGTTGCGGGGGTGGGAAATGAGCAGTTCTTC	CASSPPVAGVGNEQFF
TRBJ1-2	-	TRBV4-1	-	TGCGCCAGCAGCCGAAATCTTAGCCCGGGTACGGACTATGGCTACACCTTC	CASSRNLSPGTDYGYTF
TRBJ1-2	-	TRBV5-4	once	TGTGCCAGCAGCTTGGAGGAGAGGCTCGGCGGCTACACCTTC	CASSLEERLGGYTF
TRBJ1-1	-	TRBV7-9	-	TGTGCCAGCAGCTTCAATGAGGTCACTGAAGCTTTCTTT	CASSFNEVTEAFF
TRBJ2-1	-	TRBV29-1	-	TGCAGCGTTGAACGCACGATGGCCAATGAGCAGTTCTTC	CSVERTMANEQFF
TRBJ1-1	-	TRBV27	few	TGTGCCAGCAGTTCCCAGGTGAACACTGAAGCTTTCTTT	CASSSQVNTEAFF
TRBJ2-7	-	TRBV5-4	-	TGTGCCAGCAGTACCGGGGGGCCCTCCTACGAGCAGTACTTC	CASSTGGPSYEQYF
TRBJ2-5	TRBD2	TRBV5-4	-	TGTGCCAGCAGCCCCTGGACTAGCGGGGGAGAGACCCAGTACTTC	CASSPWTSGGETQYF
TRBJ1-1	TRBD1	TRBV9	-	TGTGCCAGCAGCGCAGGGGGCCTTATGAACACTGAAGCTTTCTTT	CASSAGGLMNTEAFF
TRBJ2-7	TRBD1	TRBV5-6	-	TGTGCCAGCAGCCCGATGACAGGGGGCATCTACGAGCAGTACTTC	CASSPMTGGIYEQYF
TRBJ1-2	-	TRBV7-9	-	TGTGCCAGCAGCTTAGGGGTTGCAGGGAACTATGGCTACACCTTC	CASSLGVAGNYGYTF
TRBJ2-4	-	TRBV10-1	-	TGCGCCAGCAGTAGGGCAGGCCAGGGAGGCATTCAGTACTTC	CASSRAGQGGIQYF
TRBJ1-5	-	TRBV19	-	TGTGCCAGTAGTATCGGGCAGGGAGGTCCTTATAGCAATCAGCCCCAGCATTTT	CASSIGQGGPYSNQPQHF
TRBJ2-2	TRBD1	TRBV7-9	-	TGTTCCAGCAGCTCTAACACTGGGCGACAGGGGGCAACCGGGGAGCTGTTTTTT	CSSSSNTGRQGATGELFF
TRBJ1-2	-	TRBV6-4	-	TGTGCCAGCAGGGGGACTAAAAGTGGCTACACCTTC	CASRGTKSGYTF
TRBJ2-3	-	TRBV10-2	-	TGCGCCAGCAAGAGAGACAGGGAGGCAGATACGCAGTATTTT	CASKRDREADTQYF
TRBJ2-7	-	TRBV5-4	-	TGTGCCAGCAGCTCGCAACAGGGCTACGAGCAGTACTTC	CASSSQQGYEQYF